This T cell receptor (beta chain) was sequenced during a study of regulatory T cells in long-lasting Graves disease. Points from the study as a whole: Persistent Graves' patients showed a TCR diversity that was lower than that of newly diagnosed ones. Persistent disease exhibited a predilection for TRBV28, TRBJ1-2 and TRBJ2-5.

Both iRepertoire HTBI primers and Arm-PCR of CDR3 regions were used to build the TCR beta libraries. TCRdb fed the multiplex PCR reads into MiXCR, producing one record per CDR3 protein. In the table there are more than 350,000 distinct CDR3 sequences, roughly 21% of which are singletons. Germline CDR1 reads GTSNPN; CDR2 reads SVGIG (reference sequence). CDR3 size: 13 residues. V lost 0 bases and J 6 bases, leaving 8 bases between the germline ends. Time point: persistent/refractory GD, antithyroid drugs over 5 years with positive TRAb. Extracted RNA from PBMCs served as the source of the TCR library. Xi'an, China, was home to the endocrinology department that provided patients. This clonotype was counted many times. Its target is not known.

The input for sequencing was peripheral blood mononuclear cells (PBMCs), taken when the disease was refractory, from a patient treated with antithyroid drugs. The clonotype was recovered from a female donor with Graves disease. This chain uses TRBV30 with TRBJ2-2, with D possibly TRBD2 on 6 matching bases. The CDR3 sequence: CAWSVAGSGELFF. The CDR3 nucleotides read TGTGCCTGGAGTGTTGCGGGGTCCGGGGAGCTGTTTTTT.